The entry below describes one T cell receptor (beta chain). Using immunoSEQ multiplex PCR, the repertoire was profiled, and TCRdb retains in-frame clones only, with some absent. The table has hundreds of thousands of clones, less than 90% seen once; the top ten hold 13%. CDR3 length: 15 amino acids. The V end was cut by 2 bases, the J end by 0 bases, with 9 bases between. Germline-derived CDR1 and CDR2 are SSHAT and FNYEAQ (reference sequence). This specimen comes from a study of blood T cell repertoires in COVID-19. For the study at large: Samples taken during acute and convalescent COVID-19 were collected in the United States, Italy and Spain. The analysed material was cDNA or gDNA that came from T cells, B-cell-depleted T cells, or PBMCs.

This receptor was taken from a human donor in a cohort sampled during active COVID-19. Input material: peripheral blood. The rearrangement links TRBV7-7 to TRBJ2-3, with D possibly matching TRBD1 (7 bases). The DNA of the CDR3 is TGTGCCAGCAGCTTATCAGGGGGGAGCACAGATACGCAGTATTTT. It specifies CASSLSGGSTDTQYF.